These 3 T cell receptor beta chains share one sample of origin, sequenced in a study of human T cells and chemical hapten exposure. TCRdb re-called the RACE reads through MiXCR, storing one row per CDR3 protein. The sample holds about 70,000 distinct CDR3 sequences, about 9.1% seen once. Stated time point: patch test 1, 2 weeks after DPC sensitization. Documented treatment: therapeutic diphenylcyclopropenone sensitization with weekly scalp DPC. The source was whole blood, collected in connection with sensitization to the hapten diphenylcyclopropenone (DPC). The receptors derive from a woman aged 35 to 49 with alopecia areata. Some clones in this sample may be carry-over from other donors' samples.

The chain links TRBV18 to TRBJ2-5, with no clear D. The CDR3 is made up of 14 amino acids. The ends were cut back, 1 base at V and 5 bases at J, with 11 bases in the middle. The germline gives CDR1 KGHSH, CDR2 LQKENI. For the CDR3, the DNA is TGTGCCAGCTCACCACTTCAGCTTGAGGAGACCCAGTACTTC. This encodes CASSPLQLEETQYF.

This chain joins TRBV12-3 or TRBV12-4 and TRBJ2-3; no clear D gene. The V end lost 3 bases, the J end lost 4 bases, and 2 bases lay between the germline ends. CDR3 length: 11 residues. CDR3 loop: CASSFPDTQYF. The CDR3 DNA reads as TGTGCCAGCAGTTTTCCAGATACGCAGTATTTT.

V is TRBV19 and J is TRBJ1-4, with D maybe TRBD1 (5 bases). CDR1 is LNHDA and CDR2 is SQIVND in the germline V gene (reference sequence). V was cut by 8 bases and J by 1 base, with 11 bases left in between. The CDR3 is made up of 14 amino acids. This chain's CDR3 is CASGRVRTNEKLFF. CDR3 DNA: TGTGCCAGTGGCAGGGTGCGAACTAATGAAAAACTGTTTTTT. The full variable domain, with the rest looked up from reference TRBV19 and TRBJ1-4, is DGGITQSPKYLFRKEGQNVTLSCEQNLNHDAMYWYRQDPGQGLRLIYYSQIVNDFQKGDIAEGYSVSREKKESFPLTVTSAQKNPTAFYLCASGRVRTNEKLFFGSGTQLSVL.